This T cell receptor (beta chain) was captured in a study of identical twins (dated by TCRdb to 2015 to 2016). With regard to the full study: TCR alpha and beta repertoires from monozygotic twins, unrelated adults of various ages and cord blood were deep-sequenced to test whether fetal clonotypes persist. To rule out contamination, replicate twin experiments were performed at different times with different library preparation protocols. The paper as a whole reports these results and caveats: Compared with coincidental sharing between unrelated individuals, an excess of low generation-probability sequences was observed among out-of-frame TCR alpha sequences shared between twins. Fewer insertions were carried by abundant cord blood beta clonotypes, a similar but weaker trend appeared in young adult naive repertoires, and no such trend appeared in memory repertoires. Out-of-frame TCR alpha sharing in monozygotic twins was systematically underestimated by recombination models, whereas sharing between unrelated individuals was in agreement with the recombination models. The excess sharing between twins in beta out-of-frame sequences was weaker because fewer shared sequences reduced the signal-to-noise ratio. Zero-insertion analyses could be partly confounded by invariant T cells such as MAIT and iNKT, although diverse VJ usage argued against such confounding for most clonotypes. Conclusions relied on cross-sectional statistical analysis, since the same donors could not be followed over many years.

This clonotype was recorded many times. The antigen this receptor binds is unknown. Within one base of it there is no much larger clone, and no base qualities were kept. Every donor was a healthy Caucasian. Three pairs of female monozygotic twins, all aged about 18 to 30 years, made up the twin cohort. The RNA used for TCR libraries was isolated from peripheral blood mononuclear cells. Library prep was done by 5' RACE. Sequencing was performed on an Illumina HiSeq 2000. Template switching added a universal primer binding site, and the final cDNA carried a unique molecular identifier that allowed TCR cDNA molecules to be counted accurately. Specific primers in the conserved constant-segment region were used to synthesize first-strand cDNA for the TCR alpha and beta chains. Each cDNA library was double barcoded, with a SMART-Mk sample barcode plus Illumina barcodes, to control for contamination. TruSeq adapter sequences, together with Illumina sample barcodes, were added in two successive PCR steps. The TCR alpha and beta cDNA libraries were sequenced on the Illumina HiSeq platform using custom primers. The paper's data handling went like this. MiGEC was used to process raw reads and extract unique molecular identifiers, and MiXCR was used to find CDR3 positions. Recombination models were inferred per individual with the repgenHMM and IGoR tools using an EM algorithm. Shared clonotype analysis was performed with the tcR package in R, normalizing sharing by the product of cloneset sizes. To study raw recombination without the effects of thymic and clonal selection, out-of-frame nonproductive sequences were analyzed. The raw public data were reprocessed by TCRdb itself: fastp quality trimming at Q25, MiXCR clonotype calling, in-frame beta chains only. One record per CDR3 amino acid sequence lists the most common genes and DNA. The V and J calls were not made by the authors but by TCRdb's processing. This sample is represented by about 920,000 distinct CDR3 sequences; about 12% of them were singletons. In total, the top ten clones hold around 1.5% of the sample.

The sample was also reused in another study, on yellow fever vaccine responses in identical twins. As that second paper reports: The authors reported that the T cell response to vaccination in identical twins appeared partly convergent and partly personalized. The study precisely tracked vaccine-responding T cell clones in identical twins.

The sample was PBMCs. This clonotype originated in a young woman in good health.

CDR3 protein: CASSELGGRAYEQFF. The base sequence is TGTGCCAGCAGTGAATTGGGCGGGAGGGCCTATGAGCAGTTCTTC. The V and J segments used are TRBV25-1 and TRBJ2-1, with 9 bases in between that match TRBD2. CDR1 and CDR2, looked up from the germline V gene, are MGHDK and SYGVNS. The CDR3 has 15 amino acids, counting the end cysteine and phenylalanine. Kept here is only the CDR3 DNA, which spans 45 bases and is read in frame from base 1. V loses 1 base at its end and J loses 8 bases; junction bases beyond the gene matches: 6.